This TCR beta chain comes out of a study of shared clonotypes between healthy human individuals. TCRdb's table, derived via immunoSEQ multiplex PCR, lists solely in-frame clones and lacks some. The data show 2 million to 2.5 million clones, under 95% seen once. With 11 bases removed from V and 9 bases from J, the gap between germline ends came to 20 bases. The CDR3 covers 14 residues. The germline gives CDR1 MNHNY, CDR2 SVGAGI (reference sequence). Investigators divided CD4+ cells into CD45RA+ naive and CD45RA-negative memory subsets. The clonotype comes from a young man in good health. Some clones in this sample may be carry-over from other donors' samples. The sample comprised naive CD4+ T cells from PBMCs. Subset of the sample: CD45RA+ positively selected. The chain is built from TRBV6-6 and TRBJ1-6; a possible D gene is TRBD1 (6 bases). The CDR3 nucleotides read TGTGCCTCCGCCCACAGGGATGGAGGTTCACCCCTCCACTTT. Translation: CASAHRDGGSPLHF.